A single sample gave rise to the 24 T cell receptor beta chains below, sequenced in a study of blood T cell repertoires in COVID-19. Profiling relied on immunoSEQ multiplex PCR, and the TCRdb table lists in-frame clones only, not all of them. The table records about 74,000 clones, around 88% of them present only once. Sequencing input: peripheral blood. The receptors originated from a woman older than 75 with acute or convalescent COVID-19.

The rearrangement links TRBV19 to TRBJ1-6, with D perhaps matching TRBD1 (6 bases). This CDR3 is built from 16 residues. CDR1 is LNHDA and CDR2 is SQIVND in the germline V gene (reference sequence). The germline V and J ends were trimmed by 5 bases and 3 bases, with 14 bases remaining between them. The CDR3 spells CASSGGRGVYNSPLHF. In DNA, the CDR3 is TGTGCCAGTAGTGGGGGCAGGGGCGTCTATAATTCACCCCTCCACTTT.

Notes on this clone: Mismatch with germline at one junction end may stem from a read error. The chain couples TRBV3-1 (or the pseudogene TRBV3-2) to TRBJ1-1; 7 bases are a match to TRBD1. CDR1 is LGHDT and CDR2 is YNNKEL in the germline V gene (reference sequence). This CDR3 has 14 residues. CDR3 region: CASRQAGGKDEAFF. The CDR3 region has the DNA TGTGCCAGCAGGCAAGCAGGGGGGAAAGATGAAGCTTTCTTT.

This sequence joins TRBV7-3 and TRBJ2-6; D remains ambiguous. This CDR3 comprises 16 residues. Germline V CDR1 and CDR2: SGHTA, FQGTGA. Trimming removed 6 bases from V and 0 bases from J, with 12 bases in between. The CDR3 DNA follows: TGTGCCAGCAGTACAGCCACTGACTCTGGGGCCAACGTCCTGACTTTC. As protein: CASSTATDSGANVLTF.

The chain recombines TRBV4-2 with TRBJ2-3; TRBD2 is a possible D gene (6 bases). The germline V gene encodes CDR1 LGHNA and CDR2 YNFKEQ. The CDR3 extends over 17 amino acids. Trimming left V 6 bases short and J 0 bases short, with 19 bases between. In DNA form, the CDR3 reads TGTGCCAGCAGTAAAATAGGGACTCCAACTAGCACAGATACGCAGTATTTT. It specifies CASSKIGTPTSTDTQYF.

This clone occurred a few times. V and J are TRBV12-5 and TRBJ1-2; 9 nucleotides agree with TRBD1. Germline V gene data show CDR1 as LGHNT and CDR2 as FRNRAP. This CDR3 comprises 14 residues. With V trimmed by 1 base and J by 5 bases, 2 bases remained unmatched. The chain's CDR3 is CASGLGTGVYGYTF. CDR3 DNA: TGTGCTAGTGGTTTGGGGACAGGGGTATATGGCTACACCTTC.

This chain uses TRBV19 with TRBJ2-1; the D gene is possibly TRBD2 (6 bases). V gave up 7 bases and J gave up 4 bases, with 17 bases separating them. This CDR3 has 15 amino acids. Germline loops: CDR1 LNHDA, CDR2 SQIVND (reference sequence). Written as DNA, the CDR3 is TGTGCCAGTACTTCCCGAACTAGCAGATACAATGAGCAGTTCTTC. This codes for CASTSRTSRYNEQFF.

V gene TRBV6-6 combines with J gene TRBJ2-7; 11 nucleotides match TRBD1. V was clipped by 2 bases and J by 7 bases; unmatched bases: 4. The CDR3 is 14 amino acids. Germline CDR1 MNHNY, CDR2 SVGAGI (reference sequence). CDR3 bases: TGTGCCAGCAGTTACCGGGGACAGGGGGATGAGCAGTACTTC. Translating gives CASSYRGQGDEQYF.

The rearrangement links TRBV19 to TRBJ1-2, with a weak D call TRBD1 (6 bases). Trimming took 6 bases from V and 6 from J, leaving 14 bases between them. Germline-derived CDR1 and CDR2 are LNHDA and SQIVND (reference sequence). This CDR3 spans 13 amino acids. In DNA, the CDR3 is TGTGCCAGTAGGTACAGGGCTGGGGATGGCTACACCTTC. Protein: CASRYRAGDGYTF.

CDR3 nucleotides: TGCAGCGGTTCCGGGAGCCAAGAGACCCAGTACTTC. It encodes CSGSGSQETQYF. This sequence joins TRBV29-1 and TRBJ2-5; perhaps TRBD2 as D (6 bases). Trimming left V 7 bases short and J 1 base short, with 10 bases between. This CDR3 contains 12 residues. The germline gives CDR1 SQVTM, CDR2 ANQGSEA.

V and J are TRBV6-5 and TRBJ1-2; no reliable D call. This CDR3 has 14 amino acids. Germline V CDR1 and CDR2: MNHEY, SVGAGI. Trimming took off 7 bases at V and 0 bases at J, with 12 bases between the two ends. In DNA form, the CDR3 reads TGTGCCAGCATCGGGTCGGTAACTAACTATGGCTACACCTTC. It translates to CASIGSVTNYGYTF.

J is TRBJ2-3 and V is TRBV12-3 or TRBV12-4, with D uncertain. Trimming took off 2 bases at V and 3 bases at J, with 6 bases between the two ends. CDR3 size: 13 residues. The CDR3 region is CASSLRRTDTQYF. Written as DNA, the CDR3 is TGTGCCAGCAGTTTAAGGCGGACAGATACGCAGTATTTT.

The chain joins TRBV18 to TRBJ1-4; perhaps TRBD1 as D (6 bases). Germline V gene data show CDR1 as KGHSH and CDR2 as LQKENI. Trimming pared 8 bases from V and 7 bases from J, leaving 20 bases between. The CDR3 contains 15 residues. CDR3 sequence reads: CASSWDRDIGEKLFF. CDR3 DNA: TGTGCCAGCAGTTGGGACCGGGACATCGGTGAAAAACTGTTTTTT.

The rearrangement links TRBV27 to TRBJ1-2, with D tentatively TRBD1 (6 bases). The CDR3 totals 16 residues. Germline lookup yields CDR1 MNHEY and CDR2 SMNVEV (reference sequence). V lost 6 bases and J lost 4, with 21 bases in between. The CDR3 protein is CASSLRGGASSYGYTF. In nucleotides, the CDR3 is TGTGCCAGCAGCCTGAGGGGGGGGGCTTCGTCCTATGGCTACACCTTC.

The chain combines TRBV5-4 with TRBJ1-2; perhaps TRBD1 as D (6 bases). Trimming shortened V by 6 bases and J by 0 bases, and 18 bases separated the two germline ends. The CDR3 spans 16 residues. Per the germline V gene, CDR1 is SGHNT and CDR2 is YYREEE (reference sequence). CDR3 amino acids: CASTLPGQASNYGYTF. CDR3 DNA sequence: TGTGCCAGCACGCTTCCGGGACAAGCGTCTAACTATGGCTACACCTTC.

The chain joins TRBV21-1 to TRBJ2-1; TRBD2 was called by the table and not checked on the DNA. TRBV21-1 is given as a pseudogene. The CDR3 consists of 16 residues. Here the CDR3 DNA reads TGTGCCAGCAGCAAAGCTGAGAGCGGCTCTTGGAATGAGCAGTTCTTC. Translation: CASSKAESGSWNEQFF.

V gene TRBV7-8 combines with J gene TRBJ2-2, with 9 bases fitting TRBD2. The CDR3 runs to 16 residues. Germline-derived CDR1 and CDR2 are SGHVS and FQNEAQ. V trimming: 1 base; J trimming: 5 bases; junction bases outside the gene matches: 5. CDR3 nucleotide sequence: TGTGCCAGCAGCTTAGTGGCGGGGGGGCGTACCGGGGAGCTGTTTTTT. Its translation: CASSLVAGGRTGELFF.

The CDR3 spells CASRRRALSWELFF. CDR3 bases: TGTGCCAGCAGGAGGAGGGCTTTGAGTTGGGAGCTGTTTTTT. The rearrangement links TRBV2 to TRBJ2-2, with a weak D call TRBD2 (6 bases). CDR3 length equals 14 residues. The V end lost 6 bases, the J end lost 9 bases, and 17 bases lay between the germline ends. Germline V gene data show CDR1 as SNHLY and CDR2 as FYNNEI.

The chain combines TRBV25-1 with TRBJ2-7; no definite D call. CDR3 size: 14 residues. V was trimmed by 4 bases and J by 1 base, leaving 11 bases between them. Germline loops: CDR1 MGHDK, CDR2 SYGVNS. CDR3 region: CASSASGSSYEQYF. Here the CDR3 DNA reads TGTGCCAGCAGTGCTTCAGGATCTTCCTACGAGCAGTACTTC.

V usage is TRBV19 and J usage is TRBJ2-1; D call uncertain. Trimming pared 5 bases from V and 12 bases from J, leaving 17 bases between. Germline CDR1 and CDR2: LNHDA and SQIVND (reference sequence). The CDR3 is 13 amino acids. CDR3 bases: TGTGCCAGTAGTGACACCTCCCCGGTGGTGCAGTTCTTC. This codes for CASSDTSPVVQFF.

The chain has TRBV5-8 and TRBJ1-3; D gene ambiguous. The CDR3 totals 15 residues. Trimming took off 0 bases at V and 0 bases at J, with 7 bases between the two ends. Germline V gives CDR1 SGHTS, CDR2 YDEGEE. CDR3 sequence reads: CASSLAGYSGNTIYF. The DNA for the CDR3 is TGTGCCAGCAGCTTGGCGGGGTACTCTGGAAACACCATATATTTT.

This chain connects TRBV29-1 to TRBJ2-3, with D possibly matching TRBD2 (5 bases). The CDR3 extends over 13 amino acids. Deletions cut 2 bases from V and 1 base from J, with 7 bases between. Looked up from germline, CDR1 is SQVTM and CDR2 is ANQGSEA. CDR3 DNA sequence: TGCAGCGTTGAACCAGCGGGCACAGATACGCAGTATTTT. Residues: CSVEPAGTDTQYF.

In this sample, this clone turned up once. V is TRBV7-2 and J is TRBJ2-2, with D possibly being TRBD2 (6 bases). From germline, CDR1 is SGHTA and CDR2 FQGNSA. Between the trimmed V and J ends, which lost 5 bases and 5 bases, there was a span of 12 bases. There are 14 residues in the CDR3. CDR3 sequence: CASSGSGATGELFF. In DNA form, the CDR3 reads TGTGCCAGCAGCGGTAGCGGAGCTACCGGGGAGCTGTTTTTT.

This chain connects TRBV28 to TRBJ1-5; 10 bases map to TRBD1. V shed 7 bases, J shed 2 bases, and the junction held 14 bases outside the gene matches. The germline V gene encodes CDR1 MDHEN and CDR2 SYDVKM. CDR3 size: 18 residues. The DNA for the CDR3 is TGTGCCAGCAAAACGGGACAGGGGAGCGGGGTTGGCAATCAGCCCCAGCATTTT. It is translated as CASKTGQGSGVGNQPQHF.

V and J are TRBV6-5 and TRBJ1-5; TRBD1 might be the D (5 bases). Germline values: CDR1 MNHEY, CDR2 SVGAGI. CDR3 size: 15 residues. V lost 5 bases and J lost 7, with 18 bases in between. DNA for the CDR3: TGTGCCAGCAGTCCCCGGGGACTTTACCCCCAGCCCCAGCATTTT. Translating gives CASSPRGLYPQPQHF.